The 18 T cell receptor beta chains in this list originate from one sample, sequenced in a study of blood T cell repertoires in COVID-19 (dated by TCRdb to the early 2020s). Library preparation used the immunoSEQ multiplex PCR assay. The clones in this table, taken by TCRdb from immuneACCESS, are in-frame only. Not every clone is retained; where verified, under half of the shortfall comes from an unresolved V gene, and the cause of the rest is unknown. This sample comprises roughly 260,000 clones, roughly nine tenths of them detected only once. 3.5% to 4.5% of the sample lies in the top ten. Input material: peripheral blood. The receptors come from a man aged 60 to 75 who had recovered from COVID-19.

This chain joins TRBV24-1 and TRBJ1-6; D may be TRBD1 (5 bases). V was shortened by 9 bases and J by 2 bases, with 22 bases between the two germline ends. The CDR3 is 18 residues long. Germline loops: CDR1 KGHDR, CDR2 SFDVKD. The CDR3 is CATERSRQRFPYNSPLHF. For the CDR3, the DNA is TGTGCCACCGAACGCTCCCGACAGCGTTTCCCCTATAATTCACCCCTCCACTTT.

The chain uses TRBV4-1 and TRBJ2-4; 11 nucleotides match TRBD2. CDR1 MGHRA and CDR2 YSYEKL come from the germline V gene. CDR3 size: 18 residues. The junction had 8 bases not matched to a gene; V was cut back by 3 bases and J by 1 base. The CDR3 sequence is CASSHVAGGPRAKNIQYF. For the CDR3, the DNA is TGCGCCAGCAGCCACGTAGCGGGGGGGCCGAGGGCCAAAAACATTCAGTACTTC.

This chain connects TRBV15 to TRBJ2-1, with 10 nucleotides matching TRBD2. Germline lookup yields CDR1 LNHNV and CDR2 YYDKDF (reference sequence). V dropped 0 bases and J dropped 12; count of bases not matched to a gene: 11. The CDR3 runs 16 residues. The CDR3 DNA reads TGTGCCACCAGCAGAGATATAACTAGCGGGGCGTATCGGCAGTTCTTC. Translating gives CATSRDITSGAYRQFF.

The chain recombines TRBV30 with TRBJ1-1, with unresolved D. The CDR3 extends over 12 amino acids. V lost 5 bases to trimming and J lost 0 bases, with 7 bases between them. CDR1 GTSNPN and CDR2 SVGIG come from the germline V gene (reference sequence). CDR3 DNA sequence: TGTGCCTGGCAGGAAATGAACACTGAAGCTTTCTTT. Protein sequence: CAWQEMNTEAFF.

The V and J genes are TRBV7-2 and TRBJ2-7; 9 nucleotides match TRBD2. The CDR3 spans 16 residues. Per the germline V gene, CDR1 is SGHTA and CDR2 is FQGNSA. The ends lost 1 base at V and 2 bases at J; junction bases unmatched: 6. The CDR3 sequence is CASSLGSGGTTYEQYF. CDR3 nucleotide sequence: TGTGCCAGCAGCTTAGGTAGCGGGGGTACAACCTACGAGCAGTACTTC.

The chain joins TRBV24-1 to TRBJ2-2, with no clear D. The CDR3 runs to 14 residues. The germline V and J ends were trimmed by 5 bases and 5 bases, with 11 bases remaining between them. Germline loops: CDR1 KGHDR, CDR2 SFDVKD. CDR3 sequence: CATSGPHSTGELFF. The CDR3 bases are TGTGCCACCAGTGGCCCCCACTCAACCGGGGAGCTGTTTTTT.

The chain employs TRBV5-1 and TRBJ1-1; TRBD1 agrees at 10 bases. Germline V gene sequence: CDR1 SGHRS, CDR2 YFSETQ. V was clipped by 4 bases and J by 1 base; unmatched bases: 7. This CDR3 spans 16 amino acids. The DNA for the CDR3 is TGCGCCAGCAGCCCTGACAGGGGGCGAAGGAACACTGAAGCTTTCTTT. Amino acid sequence: CASSPDRGRRNTEAFF. Full variable domain (rest looked up from reference TRBV5-1 and TRBJ1-1): KAGVTQTPRYLIKTRGQQVTLSCSPISGHRSVSWYQQTPGQGLQFLFEYFSETQRNKGNFPGRFSGRQFSNSRSEMNVSTLELGDSALYLCASSPDRGRRNTEAFFGQGTRLTVV.

The J gene is TRBJ2-7, the V gene TRBV29-1; 11 nucleotides match TRBD1. V lost 6 bases, J lost 4 bases, and 5 bases stayed unmatched. Germline loops: CDR1 SQVTM, CDR2 ANQGSEA. The CDR3 totals 13 residues. The CDR3, as DNA: TGCAGCGTGCGGACAGGGGGCAGGTACGAGCAGTACTTC. Its protein is CSVRTGGRYEQYF.

This chain connects TRBV25-1 to TRBJ2-2, with 7 bases identical to TRBD1. The germline V gene has CDR1 MGHDK and CDR2 SYGVNS. V gave up 6 bases and J gave up 7 bases; unmatched junction bases: 14. CDR3 length: 16 amino acids. CDR3 nucleotides: TGTGCCAGCAGAAAAACAGGGGAGACACGAAGCGGGGAGCTGTTTTTT. Translation: CASRKTGETRSGELFF.

V is TRBV18 and J is TRBJ2-3; tentative D call: TRBD2 (5 bases). The CDR3 contains 14 residues. Trimming pared 3 bases from V and 4 bases from J, leaving 11 bases between. Germline V CDR1 and CDR2: KGHSH, LQKENI. The CDR3 sequence is CASSPPSRPDTQYF. The CDR3 DNA follows: TGTGCCAGCTCACCTCCTAGCCGCCCAGATACGCAGTATTTT.

The rearrangement joins TRBV9 to TRBJ2-1; 13 bases align to TRBD2. J gave up 9 bases and V 4 bases, and 10 bases lay outside the gene matches. Germline values: CDR1 SGDLS, CDR2 YYNGEE. The CDR3 consists of 16 residues. The CDR3 nucleotides read TGTGCCAGCAGCCCGAGGACTAGCGGGGGCTATAGTGAGCAGTTCTTC. Translating it yields CASSPRTSGGYSEQFF.

The V call is TRBV6-4, the J call TRBJ2-2; D might be TRBD2 (6 bases). V was clipped by 3 bases and J by 2 bases, with 10 bases between them. The CDR3 consists of 15 residues. The V gene's germline CDR1 is MRHNA and CDR2 SNTAGT. CDR3 DNA: TGTGCCAGCAGTGAATCCGGGACTAACACCGGGGAGCTGTTTTTT. This encodes CASSESGTNTGELFF.

This chain joins TRBV12-5 and TRBJ1-2; D may be TRBD1 (6 bases). Trimming took off 5 bases at V and 7 bases at J, with 17 bases between the two ends. Looked up from germline, CDR1 is LGHNT and CDR2 is FRNRAP. CDR3 length: 14 residues. CDR3 DNA: TGTGCTAGTGGTCCCGACAGGACAGAAGGTGGCTACACCTTC. Its protein is CASGPDRTEGGYTF.

On this clone: Its ends do not fully match the called genes, so a read error is possible. V and J are TRBV10-3 and TRBJ2-1, with 9 bases matching TRBD2. The CDR3 sequence is 14 residues long. Germline lookup yields CDR1 ENHRY and CDR2 SYGVKD. The CDR3 DNA is TGTGCCATCCGCGGGGGGGCCTCCTCCAATGAGCAGTTCTTC. Its protein product is CAIRGGASSNEQFF.

The genes are TRBV4-1 and TRBJ1-4; D not resolved. The CDR3 runs to 14 residues. The V end was cut by 11 bases, the J end by 8 bases, with 21 bases between. CDR1 is MGHRA and CDR2 is YSYEKL in the germline V gene. CDR3 sequence reads: CALRSRLLWEKLFF. Written as DNA, the CDR3 is TGCGCCCTCAGGTCACGGCTGCTTTGGGAAAAACTGTTTTTT.

In its sample, this clone was seen a few times. The chain couples TRBV3-1 (or the pseudogene TRBV3-2) to TRBJ1-4, with 8 bases matching TRBD1. The CDR3 extends over 14 amino acids. Germline-derived CDR1 and CDR2 are LGHDT and YNNKEL (reference sequence). V lost 4 bases, J lost 3 bases, and 1 base stayed unmatched. The CDR3 is CASSPDRANEKLFF. The CDR3 region has the DNA TGTGCCAGCAGCCCGGACAGGGCTAATGAAAAACTGTTTTTT.

The J gene is TRBJ1-2, the V gene TRBV11-2, with D hard to call. With 3 bases removed from V and 4 bases from J, the gap between germline ends came to 15 bases. The CDR3 sequence is 15 residues long. Germline V CDR1 and CDR2: SGHAT, FQNNGV. For the CDR3, the DNA is TGTGCCAGCAGCTTCCAGGAGGCCGTGGCCTATGGCTACACCTTC. Protein product: CASSFQEAVAYGYTF.

The chain has TRBV10-2 and TRBJ2-7; 8 positions match TRBD1. This CDR3 has 15 residues. From germline, CDR1 is WSHSY and CDR2 SAAADI. Trimming removed 2 bases from V and 6 bases from J; junction bases left unmatched: 9. CDR3 protein: CASSEIAAGGGEQYF. CDR3 DNA sequence: TGCGCCAGCAGTGAGATTGCGGCAGGGGGCGGCGAGCAGTACTTC.